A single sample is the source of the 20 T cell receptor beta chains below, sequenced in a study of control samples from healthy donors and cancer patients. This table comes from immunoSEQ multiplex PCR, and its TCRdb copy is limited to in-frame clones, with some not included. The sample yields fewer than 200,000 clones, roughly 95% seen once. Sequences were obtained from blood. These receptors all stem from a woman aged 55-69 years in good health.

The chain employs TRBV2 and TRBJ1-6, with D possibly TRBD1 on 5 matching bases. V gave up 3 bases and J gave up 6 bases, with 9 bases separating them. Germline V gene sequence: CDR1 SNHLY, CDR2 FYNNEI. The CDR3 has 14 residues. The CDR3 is CASSDGAANSPLHF. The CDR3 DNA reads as TGTGCCAGCAGTGATGGGGCAGCTAATTCACCCCTCCACTTT.

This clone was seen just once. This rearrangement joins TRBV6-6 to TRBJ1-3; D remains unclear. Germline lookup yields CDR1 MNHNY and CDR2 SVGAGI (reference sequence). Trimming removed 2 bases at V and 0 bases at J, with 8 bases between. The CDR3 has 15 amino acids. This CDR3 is CASSYNLDSGNTIYF. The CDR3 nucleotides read TGTGCCAGCAGTTACAACCTGGACTCTGGAAACACCATATATTTT.

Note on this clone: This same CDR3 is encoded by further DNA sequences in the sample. DNA for the CDR3: TGTGCCAGCAGAGAGGGGGCTGAAGCTTTCTTT. Its protein product is CASREGAEAFF. The chain couples TRBV2 to TRBJ1-1; possible D gene TRBD1, 6 bases. The CDR3 is 11 amino acids. The germline gives CDR1 SNHLY, CDR2 FYNNEI. V lost 6 bases, J lost 6 bases, and 8 bases lay in between.

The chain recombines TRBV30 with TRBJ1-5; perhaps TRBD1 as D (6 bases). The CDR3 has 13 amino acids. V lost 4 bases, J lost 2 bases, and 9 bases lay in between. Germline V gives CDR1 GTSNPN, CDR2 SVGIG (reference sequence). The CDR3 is CAWTAGGNQPQHF. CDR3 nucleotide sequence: TGTGCCTGGACGGCAGGGGGCAATCAGCCCCAGCATTTT.

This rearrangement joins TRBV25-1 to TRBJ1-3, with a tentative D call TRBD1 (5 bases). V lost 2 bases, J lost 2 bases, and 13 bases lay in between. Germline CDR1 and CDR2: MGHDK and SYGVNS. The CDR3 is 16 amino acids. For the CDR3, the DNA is TGTGCCAGCAGTGAAACCGCGGTGGGGGCTGGAAACACCATATATTTT. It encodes CASSETAVGAGNTIYF.

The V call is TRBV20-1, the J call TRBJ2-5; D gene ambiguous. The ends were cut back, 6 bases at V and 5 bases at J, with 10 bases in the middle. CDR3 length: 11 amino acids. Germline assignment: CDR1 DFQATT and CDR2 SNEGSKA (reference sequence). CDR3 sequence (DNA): TGCAGTGCACTATTTGGGGAGACCCAGTACTTC. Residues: CSALFGETQYF.

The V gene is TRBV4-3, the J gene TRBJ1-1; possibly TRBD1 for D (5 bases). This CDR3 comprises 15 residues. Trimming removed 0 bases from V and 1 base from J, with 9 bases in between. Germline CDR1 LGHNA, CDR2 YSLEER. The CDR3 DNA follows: TGCGCCAGCAGCCAAGAGGGGCGTGCGAACACTGAAGCTTTCTTT. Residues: CASSQEGRANTEAFF.

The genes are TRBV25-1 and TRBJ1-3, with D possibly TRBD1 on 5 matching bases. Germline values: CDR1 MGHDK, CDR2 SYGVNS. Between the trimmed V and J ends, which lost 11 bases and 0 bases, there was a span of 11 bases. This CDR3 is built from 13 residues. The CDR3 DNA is TGTGCCGCGGCAGGGTCCTCTGGAAACACCATATATTTT. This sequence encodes CAAAGSSGNTIYF. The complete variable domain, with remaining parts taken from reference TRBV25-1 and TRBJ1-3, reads EADIYQTPRYLVIGTGKKITLECSQTMGHDKMYWYQQDPGMELHLIHYSYGVNSTEKGDLSSESTVSRIRTEHFPLTLESARPSHTSQYLCAAAGSSGNTIYFGEGSWLTVV.

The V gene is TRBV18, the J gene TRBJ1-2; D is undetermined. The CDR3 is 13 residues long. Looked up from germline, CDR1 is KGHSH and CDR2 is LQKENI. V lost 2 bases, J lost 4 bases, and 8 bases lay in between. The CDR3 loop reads CASSPRRVYGYTF. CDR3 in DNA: TGTGCCAGCTCACCAAGGAGGGTCTATGGCTACACCTTC.

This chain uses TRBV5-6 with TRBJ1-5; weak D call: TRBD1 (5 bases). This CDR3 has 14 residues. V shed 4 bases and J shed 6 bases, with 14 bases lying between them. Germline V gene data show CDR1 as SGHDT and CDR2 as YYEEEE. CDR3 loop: CASSLGLPGQPQHF. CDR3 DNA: TGTGCCAGCAGCCTGGGACTCCCGGGTCAGCCCCAGCATTTT.

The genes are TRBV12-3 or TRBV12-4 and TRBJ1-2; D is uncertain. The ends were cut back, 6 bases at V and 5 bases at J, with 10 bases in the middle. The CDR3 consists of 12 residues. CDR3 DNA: TGTGCCAGCAGCCCTAGAGATTATGGCTACACCTTC. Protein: CASSPRDYGYTF.

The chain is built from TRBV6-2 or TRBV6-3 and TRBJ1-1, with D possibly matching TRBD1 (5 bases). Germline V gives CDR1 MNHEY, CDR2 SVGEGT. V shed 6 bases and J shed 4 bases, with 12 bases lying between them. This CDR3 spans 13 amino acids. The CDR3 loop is CASSRTGGTEAFF. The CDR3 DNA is TGTGCCAGCAGCCGGACTGGGGGCACTGAAGCTTTCTTT.

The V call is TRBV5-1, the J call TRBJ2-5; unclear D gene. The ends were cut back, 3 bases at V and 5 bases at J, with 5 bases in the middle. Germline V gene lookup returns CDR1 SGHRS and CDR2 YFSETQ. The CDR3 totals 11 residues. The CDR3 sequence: CASSYRETQYF. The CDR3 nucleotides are TGCGCCAGCAGCTACCGCGAGACCCAGTACTTC.

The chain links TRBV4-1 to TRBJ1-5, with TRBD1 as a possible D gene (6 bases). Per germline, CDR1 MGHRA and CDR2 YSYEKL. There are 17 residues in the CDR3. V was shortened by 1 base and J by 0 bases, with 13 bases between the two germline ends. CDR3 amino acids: CASSQVLRGNSNQPQHF. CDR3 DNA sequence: TGCGCCAGCAGCCAAGTGCTCAGGGGAAATAGCAATCAGCCCCAGCATTTT.

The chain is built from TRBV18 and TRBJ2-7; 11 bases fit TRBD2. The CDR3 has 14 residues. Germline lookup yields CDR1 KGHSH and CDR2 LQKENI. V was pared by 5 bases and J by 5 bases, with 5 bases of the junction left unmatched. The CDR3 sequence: CASSKTSGVNEQYF. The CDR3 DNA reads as TGTGCCAGCTCAAAGACTAGCGGGGTAAACGAGCAGTACTTC.

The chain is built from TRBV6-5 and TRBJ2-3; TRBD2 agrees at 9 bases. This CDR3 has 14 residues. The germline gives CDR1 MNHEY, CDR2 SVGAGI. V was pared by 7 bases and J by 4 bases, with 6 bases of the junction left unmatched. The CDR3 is CASTSSGASDTQYF. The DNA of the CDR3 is TGTGCCAGCACGTCTAGCGGGGCGTCAGATACGCAGTATTTT.

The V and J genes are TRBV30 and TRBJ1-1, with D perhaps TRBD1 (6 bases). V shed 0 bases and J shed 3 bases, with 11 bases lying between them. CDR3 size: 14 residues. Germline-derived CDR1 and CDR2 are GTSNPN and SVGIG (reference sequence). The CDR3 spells CAWSVQGVDTEAFF. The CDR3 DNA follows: TGTGCCTGGAGTGTACAGGGAGTGGACACTGAAGCTTTCTTT.

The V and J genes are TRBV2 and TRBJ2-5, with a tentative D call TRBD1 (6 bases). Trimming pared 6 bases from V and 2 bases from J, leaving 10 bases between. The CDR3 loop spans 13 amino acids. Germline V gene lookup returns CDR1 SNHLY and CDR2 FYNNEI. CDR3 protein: CASSLGQQETQYF. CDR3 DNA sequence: TGTGCCAGCAGCCTCGGACAGCAAGAGACCCAGTACTTC.

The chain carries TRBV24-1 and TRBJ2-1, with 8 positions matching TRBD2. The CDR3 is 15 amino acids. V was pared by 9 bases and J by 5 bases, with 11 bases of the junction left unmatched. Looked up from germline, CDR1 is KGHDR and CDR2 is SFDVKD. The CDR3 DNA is TGTGCCACCGTTCGGCGGGGGGCGTTAAACAATGAGCAGTTCTTC. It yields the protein CATVRRGALNNEQFF.

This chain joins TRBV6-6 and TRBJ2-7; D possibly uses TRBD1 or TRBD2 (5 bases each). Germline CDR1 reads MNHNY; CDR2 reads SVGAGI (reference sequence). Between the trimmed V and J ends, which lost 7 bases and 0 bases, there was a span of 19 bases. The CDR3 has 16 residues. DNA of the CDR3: TGTGCCAGCACCGGCACCGGGACCCAAAGCTCCTACGAGCAGTACTTC. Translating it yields CASTGTGTQSSYEQYF.